This T cell receptor beta chain is drawn from a study of blood T cell repertoires in COVID-19. Study as a whole: The United States, Italy and Spain were the sources of the acute and convalescent COVID-19 samples. PBMCs, B-cell-depleted T cells, or T cells were the source of the cDNA or gDNA that made up the material.

While infection was still active, Seattle patients were enrolled and then followed longitudinally. The CDR3 is 15 residues long. V was clipped by 6 bases and J by 4 bases; unmatched bases: 9. CDR1 is SNHLY, CDR2 FYNNEI, per germline. Methods used by the authors: Estimates of nucleated cell counts were drawn from the amplification of reference gene primers. TCRdb keeps only in-frame clones here, not all; method: immunoSEQ multiplex PCR. V, J and clone size were drawn from that table, and D and trimming were deduced from the DNA. The profile shows roughly 260,000 clones, 80% to 95% of them singletons. This receptor was taken from a person in their late teens or twenties with COVID-19, enrolled during active disease. The rearrangement uses TRBV2 and TRBJ2-5; 9 positions agree with TRBD1. What was sequenced was peripheral blood. Here the CDR3 DNA reads TGTGCCAGCAGAACAAACAGGGGGCTACGAGAGACCCAGTACTTC. Translation: CASRTNRGLRETQYF.